These 4 T cell receptor beta chains were all obtained from the same sample, sequenced in a study of CD8+ T cells in alopecia areata. Sequencing templates came from extracted RNA that was reverse transcribed into cDNA. Using immunoSEQ multiplex PCR, the repertoire was profiled, and TCRdb retains in-frame clones only, with some absent. Of about 180,000 clones listed, approximately 52% are singletons. Regarding treatment: oral pan-JAK inhibitor, 5-10 mg twice daily. This specimen consisted of CD4+ T cells sorted from blood, obtained at approximately week 61, from a patient treated with tofacitinib. The receptors were gathered from a human donor with alopecia areata.

The chain couples TRBV5-4 to TRBJ2-1; D unclear. V was cut by 0 bases and J by 0 bases, with 7 bases left in between. Per the germline V gene, CDR1 is SGHNT and CDR2 is YYREEE (reference sequence). The CDR3 totals 15 residues. The CDR3 is CASSLGVSSYNEQFF. The CDR3 DNA is TGTGCCAGCAGCTTGGGGGTTAGCTCCTACAATGAGCAGTTCTTC.

A single count supports this clone. The rearrangement links TRBV5-7 to TRBJ2-3; TRBD1 aligns across 9 bases. TRBV5-7 is filed as an ORF, its function uncertain. V dropped 4 bases and J dropped 3; count of bases not matched to a gene: 9. The CDR3 sequence is 16 residues long. CDR3 sequence reads: CASSPIGQGCTDTQYF. Here the CDR3 DNA reads TGTGCCAGCAGCCCCATCGGACAGGGGTGTACAGATACGCAGTATTTT.

This chain connects TRBV7-9 to TRBJ2-7, with D perhaps TRBD1 (6 bases). There are 13 residues in the CDR3. Trimming cost V 1 base and J 8 bases, with 12 bases left between them. The V gene's germline CDR1 is SEHNR and CDR2 FQNEAQ (reference sequence). DNA for the CDR3: TGTGCCAGCAGCTTAGGTTTTAGGGACAAGCAGTACTTC. Residues: CASSLGFRDKQYF.

In its sample, this clone was seen a few times. Other nucleotide sequences in the sample specify the same CDR3. The chain combines TRBV5-1 with TRBJ2-5; D not resolved. V dropped 3 bases and J dropped 5 bases, with 11 bases sitting between them. CDR3 size: 13 residues. Germline CDR1 reads SGHRS; CDR2 reads YFSETQ. As DNA, the CDR3 is TGCGCCAGCAGCTCGGATCGCTGGGAGACCCAGTACTTC. It codes for CASSSDRWETQYF.